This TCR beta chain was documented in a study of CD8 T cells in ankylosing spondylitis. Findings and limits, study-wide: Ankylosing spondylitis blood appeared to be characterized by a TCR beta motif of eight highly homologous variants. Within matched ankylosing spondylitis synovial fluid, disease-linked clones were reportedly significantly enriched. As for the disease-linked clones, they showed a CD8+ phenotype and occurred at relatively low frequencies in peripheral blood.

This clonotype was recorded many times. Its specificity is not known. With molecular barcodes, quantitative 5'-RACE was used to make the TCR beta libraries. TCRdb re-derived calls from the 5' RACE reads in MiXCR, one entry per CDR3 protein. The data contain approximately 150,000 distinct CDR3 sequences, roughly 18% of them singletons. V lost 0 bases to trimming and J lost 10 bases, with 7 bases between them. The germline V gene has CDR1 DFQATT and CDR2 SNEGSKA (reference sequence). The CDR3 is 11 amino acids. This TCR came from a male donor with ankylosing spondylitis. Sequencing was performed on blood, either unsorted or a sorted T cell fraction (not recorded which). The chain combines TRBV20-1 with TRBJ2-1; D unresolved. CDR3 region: CSAREVYEQFF. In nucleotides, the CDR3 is TGCAGTGCTAGAGAGGTTTACGAGCAGTTCTTC.